This paragraph reports one T cell receptor (beta chain). Its target is not known. The data stem from a study of cytomegalovirus exposure and HLA in healthy donors. Study-wide context: A data release that came early held around 85 million unique TCRs from HLA-typed donors. Points from the study as a whole: Confirmation in vitro established that a few CMV-associated chains were specific for CMV antigens. Analysis was performed later, and it showed HLA-associated TCR beta chains to be more clonally expanded than equally common others. A later analysis linked 16,951 TCR beta sequences to HLA alleles at 0.05 false discovery rate.

The V gene's germline CDR1 is SGHAT and CDR2 FQNNGV. Losses at the gene ends were 5 bases for V and 1 base for J; bases not matched to a gene: 12. CDR3 length equals 17 residues. Primers: 60 Vbeta forward and 13 Jbeta reverse. Assay used: immunoSEQ multiplex PCR; TCRdb lists only in-frame clones, some missing. Among 100,000 to 150,000 clones, around 80% were seen once, and the ten largest hold about 3.4%. Sequenced: PBMCs. J is TRBJ2-3 and V is TRBV11-2; 7 nucleotides agree with TRBD1. This receptor was taken from a man aged 30 to 39 in good health and CMV-seronegative. The CDR3: CASSTLQGVIGTDTQYF. DNA for the CDR3: TGTGCCAGCAGCACCCTGCAGGGGGTAATTGGCACAGATACGCAGTATTTT.